This record looks at one TCR beta chain sequence and its context. This clonotype was detected ten times or more. Its antigen target is currently unknown. No quality values exist for individual bases; no much larger clone is one base distant. This sample is drawn from a study of CD8 T cells in ankylosing spondylitis listed by TCRdb under 2017. For context, the study as a whole: The study profiled T cell receptor beta repertoires in healthy donors and ankylosing spondylitis patients to find disease-linked TCR variants. The full study cohort was made up of over 20 ankylosing spondylitis patients and 108 healthy donors. Peripheral blood samples were taken, and synovial fluid was additionally collected from ankylosing spondylitis patients. Overall study results and their limits: A TCR beta motif of fewer than 10 highly homologous amino acid variants appeared characteristic of blood from ankylosing spondylitis patients. Some motif variants had previously been reported in the synovial fluid and blood of reactive arthritis patients, which suggests shared mechanisms of disease initiation. In peripheral blood, the disease-linked clones were found at relatively low frequencies and had a CD8+ phenotype. According to the report, matched synovial fluid samples from ankylosing spondylitis patients were significantly enriched for the disease-linked clones.

CDR1 and CDR2 (SGHTA, FQGNSA) derive from the germline V gene. V is pared back by 8 bases and J by 8 bases, with 3 bases lying between the germline termini. Inclusive of the bounding cysteine and phenylalanine, the CDR3 is 8 residues long. Only CDR3 DNA is held: 24 bases, read in frame from base 1. Sequencing was carried out with an Illumina HiSeq 2500. Quantitative 5'-RACE with molecular barcodes was used to prepare TCR beta libraries. In the original analysis: To identify disease-linked TCR variants, a new computational method was used, one built on a probabilistic model of VDJ rearrangement. Clones were called with MiXCR by TCRdb after fastp trimmed the public reads at Q25, and only in-frame beta chains were retained. Merged by CDR3 protein, the rows form single entries marked with the most common genes and DNA. These V and J calls rely on TCRdb rather than the paper's analysis. In all, the sample holds around 120,000 distinct CDR3 sequences, and approximately 10% of those were seen once. 3.3% of the sample comes from the top ten.

The rearranged chain carries TRBV7-2 and TRBJ1-2; no D segment can be confidently identified. Sequencing used blood, either unsorted or a sorted T cell fraction (not recorded which). This TCR was sampled from a male donor with ankylosing spondylitis or in good health (not recorded which). The CDR3 region: CASGGYTF. The DNA sequence follows: TGTGCCAGCGGGGGCTACACCTTC. The variable domain in full, with residues beyond the CDR3 obtained from the reference TRBV7-2 and TRBJ1-2 genes, is GAGVSQSPSNKVTEKGKDVELRCDPISGHTALYWYRQSLGQGLEFLIYFQGNSAPDKSGLPSDRFSAERTGGSVSTLTIQRTQQEDSAVYLCASGGYTFGSGTRLTVV.